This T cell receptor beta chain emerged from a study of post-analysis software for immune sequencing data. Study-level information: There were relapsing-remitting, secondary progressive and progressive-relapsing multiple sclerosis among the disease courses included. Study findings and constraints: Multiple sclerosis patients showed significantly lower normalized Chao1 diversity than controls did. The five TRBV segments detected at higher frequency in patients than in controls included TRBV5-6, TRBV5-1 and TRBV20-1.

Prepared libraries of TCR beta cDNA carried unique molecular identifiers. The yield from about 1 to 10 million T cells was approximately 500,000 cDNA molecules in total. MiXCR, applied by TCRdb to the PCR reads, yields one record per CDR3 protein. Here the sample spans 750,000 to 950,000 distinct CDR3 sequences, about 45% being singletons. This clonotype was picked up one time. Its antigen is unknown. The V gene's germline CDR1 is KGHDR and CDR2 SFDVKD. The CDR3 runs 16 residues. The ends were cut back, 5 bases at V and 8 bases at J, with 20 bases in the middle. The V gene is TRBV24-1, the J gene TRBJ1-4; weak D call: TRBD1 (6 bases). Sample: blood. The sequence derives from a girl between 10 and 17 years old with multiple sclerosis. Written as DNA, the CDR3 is TGTGCCACCAGTGCCGGCGGCAGGGGACCTACGGAAAAACTGTTTTTT. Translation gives CATSAGGRGPTEKLFF.